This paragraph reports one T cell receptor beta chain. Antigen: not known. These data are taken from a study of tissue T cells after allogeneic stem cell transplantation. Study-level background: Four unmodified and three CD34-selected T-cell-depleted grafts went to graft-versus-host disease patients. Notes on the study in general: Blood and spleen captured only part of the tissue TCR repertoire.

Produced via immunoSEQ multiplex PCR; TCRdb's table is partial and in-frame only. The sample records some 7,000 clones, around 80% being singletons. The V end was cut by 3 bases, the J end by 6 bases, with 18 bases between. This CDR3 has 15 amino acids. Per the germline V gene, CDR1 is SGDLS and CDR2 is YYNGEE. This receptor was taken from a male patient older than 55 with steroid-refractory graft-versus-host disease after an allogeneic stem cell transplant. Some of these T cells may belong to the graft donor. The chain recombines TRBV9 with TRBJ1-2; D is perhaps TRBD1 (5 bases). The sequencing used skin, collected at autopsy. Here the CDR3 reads CASSAVGPTFDGYTF. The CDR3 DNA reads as TGTGCCAGCAGCGCCGTGGGACCGACTTTCGATGGCTACACCTTC.